The T cell receptor beta chain described here comes from a study of blood T cell repertoires in COVID-19. Turning to the study itself: Samples representing acute and convalescent COVID-19 were sourced from the United States, Italy and Spain.

Germline V gene lookup returns CDR1 KGHDR and CDR2 SFDVKD. The CDR3 consists of 14 residues. Trimming removed 5 bases at V and 0 bases at J, with 6 bases between. Clones were sequenced by immunoSEQ multiplex PCR, and TCRdb holds only the in-frame ones, with some missing. Altogether approximately 300,000 clones are present, around nine tenths being singletons, with the ten largest covering around 3.9%. Sequencing used PBMCs or T cells enriched from blood (not recorded which). The receptor comes from a woman aged 25-40 years who had been exposed to COVID-19. The V gene is TRBV24-1, the J gene TRBJ2-2, with TRBD2 as a possible D gene (6 bases). The CDR3 DNA follows: TGTGCCACCAGTGGGAGGGCGAACACCGGGGAGCTGTTTTTT. Protein product: CATSGRANTGELFF.